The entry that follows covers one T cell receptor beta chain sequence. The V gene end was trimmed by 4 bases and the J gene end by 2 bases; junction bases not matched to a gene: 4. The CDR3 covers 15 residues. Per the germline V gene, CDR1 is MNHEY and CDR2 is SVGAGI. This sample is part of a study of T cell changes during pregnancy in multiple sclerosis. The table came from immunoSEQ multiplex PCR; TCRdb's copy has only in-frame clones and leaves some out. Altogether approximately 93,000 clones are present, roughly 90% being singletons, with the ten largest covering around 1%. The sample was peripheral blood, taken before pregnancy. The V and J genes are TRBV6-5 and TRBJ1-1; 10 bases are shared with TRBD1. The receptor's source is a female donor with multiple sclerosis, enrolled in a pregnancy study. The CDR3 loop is CASSLSTGGNTEAFF. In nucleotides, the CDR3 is TGTGCCAGCAGTTTATCGACAGGGGGCAACACTGAAGCTTTCTTT.